These 27 T cell receptor beta chains were sequenced from one sample in a study of cytomegalovirus exposure and HLA in healthy donors. In the PCR, 60 Vbeta and 13 Jbeta primers were used. Assay used: immunoSEQ multiplex PCR; TCRdb lists only in-frame clones, some missing. The sample contains 130,000 or so clones, around three quarters of which appear only once. The sample taken for sequencing was PBMCs. The receptors shown here come from a man aged 35-49 years in good health and CMV-seronegative.

The chain couples TRBV7-9 to TRBJ2-5; 8 nucleotides line up with TRBD1. V shed 6 bases and J 5 bases; nucleotides not matched to a gene: 11. Germline CDR1 and CDR2: SEHNR and FQNEAQ (reference sequence). There are 15 residues in the CDR3. The CDR3 protein is CASSSTQGAVETQYF. The CDR3 coding sequence is TGTGCCAGCAGTTCCACCCAGGGGGCAGTTGAGACCCAGTACTTC.

This clone was observed a single time. V is TRBV5-1 and J is TRBJ1-1; TRBD1 is a possible D gene (6 bases). This CDR3 contains 15 residues. V was trimmed by 0 bases and J by 1 base, leaving 10 bases between them. Germline values: CDR1 SGHRS, CDR2 YFSETQ. CDR3 residues: CASSLVGQQNTEAFF. The CDR3 coding sequence is TGCGCCAGCAGCTTGGTGGGACAACAGAACACTGAAGCTTTCTTT.

This chain uses TRBV5-4 with TRBJ2-7; D might be TRBD2 (7 bases). Per germline, CDR1 SGHNT and CDR2 YYREEE (reference sequence). Between the trimmed V and J ends, which lost 4 bases and 5 bases, there was a span of 13 bases. The CDR3 has 13 residues. CDR3 in DNA: TGTGCCAGCAGCCGGGGGGCCGAGGACGAGCAGTACTTC. This translates into CASSRGAEDEQYF.

The V gene is TRBV10-3, the J gene TRBJ2-3; 7 bases match TRBD1. CDR1 is ENHRY and CDR2 is SYGVKD in the germline V gene. The junction had 4 bases not matched to a gene; V was cut back by 3 bases and J by 1 base. The CDR3 spans 15 residues. The CDR3 reads CAISEWTGGTDTQYF. The CDR3 DNA reads as TGTGCCATCAGTGAATGGACAGGAGGCACAGATACGCAGTATTTT.

Only a few counts were recorded for this clone. CDR3 amino acids: CASSQQGNTEAFF. The DNA for the CDR3 is TGTGCCAGCAGCCAACAGGGGAACACTGAAGCTTTCTTT. The V gene is TRBV11-2, the J gene TRBJ1-1; TRBD1 might be the D (6 bases). V lost 5 bases and J 1 base, leaving 8 bases between the germline ends. CDR3 length equals 13 residues. Germline CDR1 is SGHAT and CDR2 is FQNNGV.

The V gene is TRBV28, the J gene TRBJ1-5, with unresolved D. CDR3 length equals 13 residues. Germline CDR1 and CDR2: MDHEN and SYDVKM. V lost 3 bases and J 0 bases, leaving 3 bases between the germline ends. CDR3 loop: CASSFNSNQPQHF. CDR3 bases: TGTGCCAGCAGTTTCAATAGCAATCAGCCCCAGCATTTT.

The chain combines TRBV7-2 with TRBJ2-3; 8 nucleotides match TRBD1. The CDR3 totals 15 residues. V lost 5 bases to trimming and J lost 5 bases; unmatched junction nucleotides: 9. CDR1 and CDR2 from the germline V gene are SGHTA and FQGNSA. In DNA form, the CDR3 reads TGTGCCAGCAGCCTGGACAGGGTATCTGGAGATACGCAGTATTTT. This gives the protein CASSLDRVSGDTQYF.

This rearrangement joins TRBV11-3 to TRBJ2-5; D gene unclear. The V gene lost 3 bases and the J gene lost 5 bases, with 10 bases spanning the gap. CDR3 length equals 13 residues. The germline V gene encodes CDR1 SGHNT and CDR2 YENEEA. The CDR3 is CASSLWAGETQYF. The DNA for the CDR3 is TGTGCCAGCAGCTTGTGGGCTGGGGAGACCCAGTACTTC. The whole variable domain, filled in from reference TRBV11-3 and TRBJ2-5, reads EAGVVQSPRYKIIEKKQPVAFWCNPISGHNTLYWYLQNLGQGPELLIRYENEEAVDDSQLPKDRFSAERLKGVDSTLKIQPAELGDSAVYLCASSLWAGETQYFGPGTRLLVL.

The V gene is TRBV7-7, the J gene TRBJ2-2; 10 bases match TRBD2. The CDR3 loop spans 16 amino acids. V lost 5 bases to trimming and J lost 3 bases; unmatched junction nucleotides: 6. The germline V gene has CDR1 SSHAT and CDR2 FNYEAQ (reference sequence). CDR3: CASSPGTSVDTGELFF. DNA of the CDR3: TGTGCCAGCAGCCCCGGGACTAGCGTTGACACCGGGGAGCTGTTTTTT.

This clone was observed a handful of times. This chain uses TRBV19 with TRBJ1-4; 8 bases map to TRBD1. The CDR3 is 14 residues long. V was pared by 2 bases and J by 6 bases, with 2 bases of the junction left unmatched. Germline V gene sequence: CDR1 LNHDA, CDR2 SQIVND (reference sequence). The CDR3, as DNA: TGTGCCAGTAGTATAACAGGGGGATATGAAAAACTGTTTTTT. This translates into CASSITGGYEKLFF.

The chain recombines TRBV6-5 with TRBJ2-5, with 8 nucleotides matching TRBD1. The DNA end lines up better with TRBJ2-7; the J call may be wrong. Germline V gene lookup returns CDR1 MNHEY and CDR2 SVGAGI. The length of the CDR3 is 15 residues. The CDR3 sequence: CASSNQGQGRYEQYF. For the CDR3, the DNA is TGTGCCAGCAGTAACCAAGGACAGGGACGGTACGAGCAGTACTTC.

This rearrangement joins TRBV7-8 to TRBJ2-1; D possibly corresponds to TRBD2 (7 bases). The CDR3 totals 15 residues. The germline gives CDR1 SGHVS, CDR2 FQNEAQ. V was trimmed by 4 bases and J by 7 bases, leaving 17 bases between them. CDR3 bases: TGTGCCAGCAGCTCCACTTGGGGGCGGGAGAATGAGCAGTTCTTC. It is translated as CASSSTWGRENEQFF.

V is TRBV9 and J is TRBJ2-3; D is unresolved. The CDR3 is 12 residues long. Germline assignment: CDR1 SGDLS and CDR2 YYNGEE. Trimming removed 0 bases from V and 4 bases from J, with 3 bases in between. As DNA, the CDR3 is TGTGCCAGCAGCGTAGACTCAGATACGCAGTATTTT. It translates to CASSVDSDTQYF.

The chain employs TRBV5-1 and TRBJ1-4; D unclear. The CDR3 length is 12 residues. Germline values: CDR1 SGHRS, CDR2 YFSETQ. Trimming removed 4 bases at V and 7 bases at J, with 8 bases between. The CDR3 bases are TGCGCCAGCAGCCCCGAGGGTGAAAAACTGTTTTTT. This encodes CASSPEGEKLFF.

The gene calls are TRBV6-5 and TRBJ2-7; TRBD2 is a possible D gene (5 bases). V was pared by 8 bases and J by 0 bases, with 11 bases between. The CDR3 totals 13 residues. The germline gives CDR1 MNHEY, CDR2 SVGAGI. In DNA form, the CDR3 reads TGTGCCAGCCACTTTAGCGCCTCCTACGAGCAGTACTTC. Translation gives CASHFSASYEQYF.

On this clone: The junction shows a germline mismatch at one end, possibly a read error. This chain links TRBV28 with TRBJ2-7; 8 bases map to TRBD2. CDR1 is MDHEN and CDR2 is SYDVKM in the germline V gene. This CDR3 region has 12 residues. The CDR3 DNA sequence: TGTGCCAGCAGTTTATCGAGCGGGAGTTCGGACTTC. Its protein product is CASSLSSGSSDF. Looking up the rest from reference TRBV28 and TRBJ2-7 gives the full variable domain: DVKVTQSSRYLVKRTGEKVFLECVQDMDHENMFWYRQDPGLGLRLIYFSYDVKMKEKGDIPEGYSVSREKKERFSLILESASTNQTSMYLCASSLSSGSSDFGPGTRLTVT.

The CDR3 here is CASSYYGSSYEQYF. DNA for the CDR3: TGTGCCAGCAGTTACTACGGGAGCTCCTACGAGCAGTACTTC. This rearrangement joins TRBV6-6 to TRBJ2-7, with a possible D match to TRBD2 (6 bases). V was pared by 1 base and J by 0 bases, with 7 bases between. The CDR3 is 14 amino acids. Germline CDR1 MNHNY, CDR2 SVGAGI (reference sequence).

This rearrangement joins TRBV5-1 to TRBJ2-5, with D possibly TRBD2 on 5 matching bases. The DNA end is more similar to TRBJ2-7, so the J call may be wrong. Germline CDR1 and CDR2: SGHRS and YFSETQ. CDR3 length: 13 residues. The CDR3 nucleotides are TGCGCCAGCAGCTTGGCGGGGTACTACGAGCAGTACTTC. This translates into CASSLAGYYEQYF.

The J gene is TRBJ2-3, the V gene TRBV4-1, with D hard to call. The length of the CDR3 is 17 residues. V dropped 0 bases and J dropped 1 base, with 14 bases sitting between them. Germline V lookup: CDR1 MGHRA, CDR2 YSYEKL. DNA of the CDR3: TGCGCCAGCAGCCAAGATTGGAACACTATCGGCACAGATACGCAGTATTTT. Encoded protein: CASSQDWNTIGTDTQYF.

This clone was seen a handful of times. Other DNA sequences from this sample encode an identical CDR3 as well. The chain joins TRBV6-5 to TRBJ2-3, with a weak D call TRBD2 (6 bases). V was cut by 2 bases and J by 0 bases, with 6 bases left in between. The CDR3 consists of 14 residues. CDR1 is MNHEY, CDR2 SVGAGI, per germline. CDR3 in DNA: TGTGCCAGCAGTTACAGCGGGAGCACAGATACGCAGTATTTT. This gives the protein CASSYSGSTDTQYF.

This sequence joins TRBV7-9 and TRBJ1-6, with TRBD1 as a possible D gene (6 bases). The CDR3 consists of 16 residues. CDR1 is SEHNR, CDR2 FQNEAQ, per germline (reference sequence). Trimming took 5 bases from V and 7 from J, leaving 18 bases between them. In DNA, the CDR3 is TGTGCCAGCAGCCCGGGACACGTCTTAACAAATTCACCCCTCCACTTT. It encodes CASSPGHVLTNSPLHF.

This clone was observed once. The chain uses TRBV30 and TRBJ2-2; maybe TRBD1 (8 bases). V lost 2 bases to trimming and J lost 4 bases, with 11 bases between them. There are 14 residues in the CDR3. The germline gives CDR1 GTSNPN, CDR2 SVGIG (reference sequence). This CDR3 is CAWSYRGGTGELFF. The CDR3 DNA is TGTGCCTGGAGTTACAGGGGGGGCACCGGGGAGCTGTTTTTT.

This clone was counted a few times. J is TRBJ2-1 and V is TRBV7-2; 9 bases agree with TRBD2. With 6 bases clipped from V and 5 bases from J, the junction kept 11 bases outside the gene matches. Germline V lookup: CDR1 SGHTA, CDR2 FQGNSA. The CDR3 is 16 residues long. CDR3 nucleotide sequence: TGTGCCAGCAGTCTAGACAGACTAGCGGTACACAATGAGCAGTTCTTC. This codes for CASSLDRLAVHNEQFF. The variable domain in full, with the rest retrieved from reference TRBV7-2 and TRBJ2-1, is GAGVSQSPSNKVTEKGKDVELRCDPISGHTALYWYRQSLGQGLEFLIYFQGNSAPDKSGLPSDRFSAERTGGSVSTLTIQRTQQEDSAVYLCASSLDRLAVHNEQFFGPGTRLTVL.

The chain links TRBV7-9 to TRBJ2-3; 9 bases align to TRBD2. The CDR3 is 15 amino acids. V shed 0 bases and J 7 bases; nucleotides not matched to a gene: 5. CDR1 and CDR2 (germline): SEHNR, FQNEAQ (reference sequence). The CDR3 DNA reads as TGTGCCAGCAGCTTAGCGCTCCTAGCGGGGAATACGCAGTATTTT. It specifies CASSLALLAGNTQYF.

This rearrangement joins TRBV7-2 to TRBJ2-5; TRBD2 matches at 9 bases. J was trimmed by 5 bases and V by 3 bases; bases with no gene match: 13. The V gene's germline CDR1 is SGHTA and CDR2 FQGNSA. The CDR3 contains 17 residues. This CDR3 is CASSFGVAGAGSETQYF. In DNA, the CDR3 is TGTGCCAGCAGCTTCGGTGTAGCGGGAGCGGGATCGGAGACCCAGTACTTC.

This sequence joins TRBV10-3 and TRBJ1-5; D might be TRBD1 (5 bases). Germline V CDR1 and CDR2: ENHRY, SYGVKD. Trimming removed 0 bases at V and 3 bases at J, with 9 bases between. The CDR3 contains 15 residues. CDR3 DNA sequence: TGTGCCATCAGTGAGTCGCAGGGAAACAATCAGCCCCAGCATTTT. Protein sequence: CAISESQGNNQPQHF.

This clone has a handful of counts. The chain carries TRBV9 and TRBJ2-3; D perhaps matches TRBD1 (6 bases). Trimming left V 0 bases short and J 3 bases short, with 8 bases between. CDR1 SGDLS and CDR2 YYNGEE come from the germline V gene. The CDR3 runs to 14 residues. CDR3 region: CASSVEGETDTQYF. In DNA form, the CDR3 reads TGTGCCAGCAGCGTAGAGGGGGAGACAGATACGCAGTATTTT.